The 20 T cell receptor beta chains presented below share a single source sample, sequenced in a study of shared clonotypes between healthy human individuals. The repertoire was sequenced with immunoSEQ multiplex PCR; TCRdb's copy has only in-frame clones and lacks some. This table holds about 1,900,000 clones, over 85% found once. CD8 cells regarded as naive lacked CD45RO, were positively chosen for CCR7, and omitted terminally differentiated effector memory CD45RA+ cells. Sequenced material: naive CD8+ T cells sorted from blood. The receptors stem from a man younger than 35 in good health.

A remark on this clone: A clone one base away is much larger, so this may be a read error. This chain joins TRBV2 and TRBJ2-7; D might be TRBD1 (5 bases). Trimming stripped 5 bases from V and 3 bases from J, with 8 bases between. The CDR3 sequence is 12 residues long. CDR1 is SNHLY and CDR2 is FYNNEI in the germline V gene. The CDR3 DNA reads TGTGCCAGCAGTTTAGGGGTCTACGAGCAGTACTTC. Residues: CASSLGVYEQYF.

J is TRBJ2-7 and V is TRBV21-1; the table's D gene call, TRBD1, was not cross checked with the DNA. TRBV21-1 has pseudogene status. This CDR3 is 13 amino acids long. CDR3 nucleotide sequence: TGTGCCAGCGGCGGGACAGGAGCCTACGAGCAGTACTTC. It codes for CASGGTGAYEQYF.

The chain couples TRBV9 to TRBJ2-7; D may match TRBD1 or TRBD2 (5 bases each). With 3 bases removed from V and 0 bases from J, the gap between germline ends came to 13 bases. Looked up from germline, CDR1 is SGDLS and CDR2 is YYNGEE. The CDR3 contains 15 residues. The CDR3 coding sequence is TGTGCCAGCAGCGAAGGGACCGCGAGCTCCTACGAGCAGTACTTC. It encodes CASSEGTASSYEQYF.

The chain couples TRBV4-1 to TRBJ2-2; no clear D. This CDR3 spans 14 amino acids. Trimming took 3 bases from V and 6 from J, leaving 11 bases between them. Germline lookup yields CDR1 MGHRA and CDR2 YSYEKL. CDR3 residues: CASSQSPRSGELFF. The CDR3, as DNA: TGCGCCAGCAGCCAGAGCCCGAGGTCCGGGGAGCTGTTTTTT.

The chain is built from TRBV6-5 and TRBJ2-3; no reliable D call. Germline V gene lookup returns CDR1 MNHEY and CDR2 SVGAGI. Trimming cost V 5 bases and J 1 base, with 10 bases left between them. There are 14 residues in the CDR3. CDR3 in DNA: TGTGCCAGCAGTCTACAGCAGGGCACAGATACGCAGTATTTT. Its protein product is CASSLQQGTDTQYF.

The chain couples TRBV6-5 to TRBJ2-2; possibly TRBD1 for D (6 bases). Germline assignment: CDR1 MNHEY and CDR2 SVGAGI. CDR3 length: 15 residues. The germline V and J ends were trimmed by 2 bases and 6 bases, with 13 bases remaining between them. Here the CDR3 reads CASSYTWTAAGELFF. The CDR3 nucleotides read TGTGCCAGCAGTTACACATGGACAGCGGCCGGGGAGCTGTTTTTT.

The chain carries TRBV27 and TRBJ2-5, with D maybe TRBD2 (5 bases). The CDR3 totals 15 residues. Trimming pared 3 bases from V and 1 base from J, leaving 12 bases between. CDR1 is MNHEY and CDR2 is SMNVEV in the germline V gene (reference sequence). CDR3 coding DNA: TGTGCCAGCAGTTTCAGTTCGGAGGCCCAAGAGACCCAGTACTTC. Translated, it gives CASSFSSEAQETQYF.

The J gene is TRBJ2-1, the V gene TRBV2; weak D call: TRBD1 (8 bases). Germline V CDR1 and CDR2: SNHLY, FYNNEI. The CDR3 has 15 residues. The ends were cut back, 8 bases at V and 2 bases at J, with 16 bases in the middle. The CDR3 loop is CASGPQGGTYNEQFF. The CDR3 DNA reads TGTGCCAGCGGACCACAGGGGGGGACCTACAATGAGCAGTTCTTC.

This chain connects TRBV28 to TRBJ2-2; possible D gene TRBD2, 6 bases. This CDR3 spans 15 amino acids. The V and J ends lost 5 bases and 3 bases respectively, with 13 bases between them. CDR1 is MDHEN, CDR2 SYDVKM, per germline. CDR3 amino acids: CASSPLGGDTGELFF. For the CDR3, the DNA is TGTGCCAGCAGTCCCCTGGGGGGAGACACCGGGGAGCTGTTTTTT.

CDR3 loop: CASRAMDSFTQFF. CDR3 nucleotides: TGTGCCAGCAGAGCTATGGACAGCTTTACCCAGTTCTTC. The chain recombines TRBV9 with TRBJ2-1, with D possibly being TRBD1 (6 bases). The CDR3 has 13 residues. Germline assignment: CDR1 SGDLS and CDR2 YYNGEE. The V and J ends lost 5 bases and 13 bases respectively, with 19 bases between them.

The chain recombines TRBV7-3 with TRBJ2-1; D gene uncertain. The CDR3 covers 13 residues. Trimming cost V 5 bases and J 8 bases, with 13 bases left between them. Germline CDR1 is SGHTA and CDR2 is FQGTGA. The CDR3 DNA sequence: TGTGCCAGCAGCCCCACGGGCTCGGATGAGCAGTTCTTC. Protein product: CASSPTGSDEQFF.

The chain has TRBV7-8 and TRBJ2-3, with 10 bases that match TRBD2. V dropped 5 bases and J dropped 5; count of bases not matched to a gene: 13. Looked up from germline, CDR1 is SGHVS and CDR2 is FQNEAQ. The CDR3 extends over 17 amino acids. CDR3 DNA sequence: TGTGCCAGCAGCCCGATGCTAGCGGGGGCCGGGGGAGATACGCAGTATTTT. Encoded protein: CASSPMLAGAGGDTQYF.

The V and J genes are TRBV27 and TRBJ1-1; possible D gene TRBD1, 5 bases. In germline, CDR1 is MNHEY, CDR2 SMNVEV (reference sequence). This CDR3 contains 16 residues. V lost 0 bases to trimming and J lost 3 bases, with 14 bases between them. CDR3 sequence: CASSLSLGTTHTEAFF. For the CDR3, the DNA is TGTGCCAGCAGTTTATCCTTGGGGACGACCCACACTGAAGCTTTCTTT.

This clone occurred once. This rearrangement joins TRBV13 to TRBJ2-3, with 7 bases fitting TRBD2. Germline-derived CDR1 and CDR2 are PRHDT and FYEKMQ (reference sequence). J gave up 5 bases and V 6 bases, and 11 bases lay outside the gene matches. This CDR3 has 15 amino acids. The CDR3 region is CASRPPSGGGDTQYF. CDR3 DNA sequence: TGTGCCAGCAGACCACCTAGCGGTGGGGGAGATACGCAGTATTTT.

The rearrangement joins TRBV11-1 to TRBJ2-4; 7 nucleotides line up with TRBD2. The CDR3 spans 16 residues. Germline values: CDR1 SGHAT, CDR2 FQDESV (reference sequence). V shed 5 bases, J shed 3 bases, and the junction held 10 bases outside the gene matches. The CDR3 here is CASSPSSGEGKNIQYF. The CDR3 coding sequence is TGTGCCAGCAGCCCGTCGTCGGGGGAGGGCAAAAACATTCAGTACTTC.

This clone is a singleton in its sample. The rearrangement links TRBV4-3 to TRBJ2-1; D ambiguous. Looked up from germline, CDR1 is LGHNA and CDR2 is YSLEER. V dropped 4 bases and J dropped 3 bases, with 1 base sitting between them. The CDR3 covers 11 residues. The CDR3 DNA sequence: TGCGCCAGCAGCCTCTACAATGAGCAGTTCTTC. This codes for CASSLYNEQFF.

V and J are TRBV7-6 and TRBJ1-2, with D unclear. This CDR3 comprises 13 residues. Germline CDR1 SGHVS, CDR2 FNYEAQ. V lost 5 bases and J 6 bases, leaving 13 bases between the germline ends. The CDR3 sequence: CASSKTPGHGYTF. The CDR3 DNA reads as TGTGCCAGCAGCAAAACCCCTGGGCATGGCTACACCTTC.

The rearrangement joins TRBV6-1 to TRBJ2-7; possible D gene TRBD1, 6 bases. The CDR3 spans 14 residues. Germline V CDR1 and CDR2: MNHNS, SASEGT. Trimming left V 5 bases short and J 1 base short, with 12 bases between. The CDR3 DNA reads TGTGCCAGCAGTCCCCGGACAGAGTCCTACGAGCAGTACTTC. Amino acid sequence: CASSPRTESYEQYF.

This rearrangement joins TRBV19 to TRBJ2-5; no firm D call. There are 13 residues in the CDR3. V lost 3 bases and J 3 bases, leaving 8 bases between the germline ends. The germline CDR1 and CDR2 sequences are LNHDA and SQIVND (reference sequence). DNA for the CDR3: TGTGCCAGTAGTATCTCAGGTGAAGAGACCCAGTACTTC. This codes for CASSISGEETQYF.

This chain uses TRBV6-5 with TRBJ2-5; the D gene is possibly TRBD2 (6 bases). The CDR3 totals 14 residues. Germline values: CDR1 MNHEY, CDR2 SVGAGI. Deletions cut 2 bases from V and 5 bases from J, with 12 bases between. This CDR3 reads CASSYDGSGETQYF. In nucleotides, the CDR3 is TGTGCCAGCAGTTACGACGGGAGCGGGGAGACCCAGTACTTC.